This TCR beta chain is from a study of blood T cell repertoires in COVID-19. Study at large: In each case, the material was cDNA or gDNA derived from T cells, B-cell-depleted T cells, or PBMCs.

The CDR3 loop spans 16 amino acids. The J segment lost 7 bases and the V segment lost 1 base, leaving 7 bases of the junction unmatched. Germline V gives CDR1 MDHEN, CDR2 SYDVKM. Per the study methods: Quantification of nucleated cells was approximated via reference gene primer amplification. The data were produced by immunoSEQ multiplex PCR, yet TCRdb's version contains in-frame clones alone and is incomplete. The V and J calls and clone size come from that table; D and trimming were worked out from the DNA. The repertoire holds some 150,000 clones, about 85% seen once, with under 0.8% in the top ten.

Sequencing was carried out using peripheral blood. The receptor comes from a man in his sixties with COVID-19, enrolled during active disease. This chain uses TRBV28 with TRBJ1-1, with 12 bases lining up with TRBD1. CDR3 amino acids: CASSLYGTGGAGEAFF. The CDR3 bases are TGTGCCAGCAGTTTATATGGGACAGGGGGCGCAGGTGAAGCTTTCTTT.